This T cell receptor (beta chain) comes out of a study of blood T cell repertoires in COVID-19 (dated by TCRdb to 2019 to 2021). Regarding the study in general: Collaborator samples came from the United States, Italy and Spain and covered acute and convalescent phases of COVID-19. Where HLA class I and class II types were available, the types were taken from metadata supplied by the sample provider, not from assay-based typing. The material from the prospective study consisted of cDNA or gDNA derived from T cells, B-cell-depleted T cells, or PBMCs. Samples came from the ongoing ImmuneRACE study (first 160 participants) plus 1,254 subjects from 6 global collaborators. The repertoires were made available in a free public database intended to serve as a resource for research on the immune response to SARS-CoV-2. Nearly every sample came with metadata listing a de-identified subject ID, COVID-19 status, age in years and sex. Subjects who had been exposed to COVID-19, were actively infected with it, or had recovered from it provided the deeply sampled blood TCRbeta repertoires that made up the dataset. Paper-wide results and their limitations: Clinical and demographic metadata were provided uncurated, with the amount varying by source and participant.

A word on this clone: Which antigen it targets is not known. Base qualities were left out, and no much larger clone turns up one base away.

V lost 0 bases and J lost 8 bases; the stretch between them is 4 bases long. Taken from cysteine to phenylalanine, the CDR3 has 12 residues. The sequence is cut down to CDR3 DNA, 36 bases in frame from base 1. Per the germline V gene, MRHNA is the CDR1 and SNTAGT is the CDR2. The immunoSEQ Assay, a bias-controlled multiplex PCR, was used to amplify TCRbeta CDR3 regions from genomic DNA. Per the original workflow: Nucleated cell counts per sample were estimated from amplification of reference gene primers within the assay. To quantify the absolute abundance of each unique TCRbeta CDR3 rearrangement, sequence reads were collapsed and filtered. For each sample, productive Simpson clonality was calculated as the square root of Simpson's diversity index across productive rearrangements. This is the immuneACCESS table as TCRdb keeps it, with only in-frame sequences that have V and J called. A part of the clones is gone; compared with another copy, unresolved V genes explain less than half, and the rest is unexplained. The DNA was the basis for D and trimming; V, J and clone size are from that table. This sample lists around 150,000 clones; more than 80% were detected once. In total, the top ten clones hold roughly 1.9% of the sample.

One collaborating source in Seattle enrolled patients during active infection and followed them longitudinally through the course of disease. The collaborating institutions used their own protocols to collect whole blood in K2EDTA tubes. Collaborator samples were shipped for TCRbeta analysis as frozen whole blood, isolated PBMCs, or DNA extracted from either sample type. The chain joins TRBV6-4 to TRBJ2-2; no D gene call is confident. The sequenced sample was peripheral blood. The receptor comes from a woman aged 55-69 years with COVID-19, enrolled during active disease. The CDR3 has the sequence CASSDSSGELFF. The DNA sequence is TGTGCCAGCAGTGACTCTAGTGGGGAGCTGTTTTTT.